This TCR beta chain was sequenced for a study of post-analysis software for immune sequencing data. The TCR beta cDNA libraries contained unique molecular identifiers. It was from roughly 1 to 10 million T cells that 450,000 to 550,000 cDNA molecules came. From the PCR reads, TCRdb called clonotypes with MiXCR, one entry per CDR3 protein. The sample holds around 700,000 distinct CDR3 sequences, roughly three fifths seen once. Whole-study findings and limits: When the samples were clustered directly with F measure, those that had been prepared in the same batch showed strong co-clustering. Normalized Chao1 diversity was significantly reduced in patients versus controls. There were a few TRBV segments more frequent in patients than controls, and TRBV5-6, TRBV5-1 and TRBV20-1 were among them.

Regarding this clonotype: Its specificity is unknown.

J gave up 12 bases and V 4 bases, and 2 bases lay outside the gene matches. Germline assignment: CDR1 LGHDT and CDR2 YNNKEL (reference sequence). There are 12 residues in the CDR3. The TCR was taken from a girl aged 2-10 years with multiple sclerosis. The sequencing sample was made of blood. The gene calls are TRBV3-1 and TRBJ2-1; the match to TRBD2 covers 11 bases. The CDR3 nucleotides are TGTGCCAGCAGCCCTGGGACTAGCGGGCAGTTCTTC. This translates into CASSPGTSGQFF.